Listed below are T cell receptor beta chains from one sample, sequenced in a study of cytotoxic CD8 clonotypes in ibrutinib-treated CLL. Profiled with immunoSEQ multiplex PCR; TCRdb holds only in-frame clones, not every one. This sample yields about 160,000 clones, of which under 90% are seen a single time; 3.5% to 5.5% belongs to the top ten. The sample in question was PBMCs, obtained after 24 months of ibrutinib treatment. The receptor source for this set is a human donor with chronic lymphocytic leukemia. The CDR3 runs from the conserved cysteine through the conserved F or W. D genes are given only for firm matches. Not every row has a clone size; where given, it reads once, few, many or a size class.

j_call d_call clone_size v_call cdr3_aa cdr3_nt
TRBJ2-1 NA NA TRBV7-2 CASSLGGPGEQFF TGTGCCAGCAGCTTAGGGGGGCCGGGTGAGCAGTTCTTC
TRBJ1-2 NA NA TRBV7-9 CASSWTGSPGYTF TGTGCCAGCAGCTGGACGGGATCTCCTGGCTACACCTTC
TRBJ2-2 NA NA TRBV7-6 CASIPGNRGTGELFF TGTGCCAGCATCCCGGGGAACCGGGGGACCGGGGAGCTGTTTTTT
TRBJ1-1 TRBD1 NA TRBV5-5 CASSRDRDRDRPAFF TGTGCCAGCAGCCGGGACCGGGACAGGGATCGTCCGGCTTTCTTT
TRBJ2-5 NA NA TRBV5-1 CASTRGAGETQYF TGCGCCAGCACAAGGGGGGCCGGAGAGACCCAGTACTTC
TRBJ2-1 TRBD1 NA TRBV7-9 CASSRTGSYNEQFF TGTGCCAGCAGCCGGACAGGAAGCTACAATGAGCAGTTCTTC
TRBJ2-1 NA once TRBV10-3 CAISEYSYNEQFF TGTGCCATCAGTGAGTACTCCTACAATGAGCAGTTCTTC
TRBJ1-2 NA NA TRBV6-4 CASRQFHGTDVYGYTF TGTGCCAGCAGACAATTCCACGGGACCGACGTTTATGGCTACACCTTC
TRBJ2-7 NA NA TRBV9 CASSGGADSYEQYF TGTGCCAGCAGCGGGGGGGCGGACTCCTACGAGCAGTACTTC
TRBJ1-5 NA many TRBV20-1 CSASQERTQHF TGCAGTGCTTCACAAGAAAGGACCCAGCATTTT